This T cell receptor (beta chain) stems from a study of beta chain features in type 1 diabetes. Investigators reverse transcribed all isolated RNA, so they sequenced expressed TCRB transcripts. Data came from immunoSEQ multiplex PCR; TCRdb stores just in-frame clones and leaves some out. The repertoire holds about 370,000 clones, with around 15% as singletons. Germline-derived CDR1 and CDR2 are SQVTM and ANQGSEA. V was shortened by 7 bases and J by 4 bases, with 14 bases between the two germline ends. There are 13 residues in the CDR3. The V gene is TRBV29-1, the J gene TRBJ2-4; D might be TRBD1 (6 bases). Material for sequencing was naive CD4+ T cells from blood. This sequence was found in a woman younger than 30 in good health. The CDR3 loop is CSAEGGTKNIQYF. For the CDR3, the DNA is TGCAGCGCCGAAGGGGGTACAAAAAACATTCAGTACTTC.